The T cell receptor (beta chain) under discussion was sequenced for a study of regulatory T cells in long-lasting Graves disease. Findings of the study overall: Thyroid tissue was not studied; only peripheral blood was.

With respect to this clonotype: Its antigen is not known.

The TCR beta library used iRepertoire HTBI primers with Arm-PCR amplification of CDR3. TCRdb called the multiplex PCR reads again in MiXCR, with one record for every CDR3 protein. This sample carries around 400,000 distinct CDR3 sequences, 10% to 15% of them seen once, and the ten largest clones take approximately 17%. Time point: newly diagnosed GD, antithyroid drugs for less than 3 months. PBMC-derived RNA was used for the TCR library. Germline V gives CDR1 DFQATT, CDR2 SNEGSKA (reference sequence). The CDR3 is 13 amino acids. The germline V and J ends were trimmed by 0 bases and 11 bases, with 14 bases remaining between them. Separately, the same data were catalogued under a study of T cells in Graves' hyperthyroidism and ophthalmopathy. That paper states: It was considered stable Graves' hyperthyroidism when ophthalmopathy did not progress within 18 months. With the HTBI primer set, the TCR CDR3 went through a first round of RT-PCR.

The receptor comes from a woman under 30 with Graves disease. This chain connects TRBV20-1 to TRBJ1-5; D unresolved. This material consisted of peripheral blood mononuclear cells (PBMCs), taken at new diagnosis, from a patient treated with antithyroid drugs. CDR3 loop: CSARDAGVMAQHF. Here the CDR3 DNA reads TGCAGTGCTAGAGATGCGGGAGTCATGGCCCAGCATTTT.